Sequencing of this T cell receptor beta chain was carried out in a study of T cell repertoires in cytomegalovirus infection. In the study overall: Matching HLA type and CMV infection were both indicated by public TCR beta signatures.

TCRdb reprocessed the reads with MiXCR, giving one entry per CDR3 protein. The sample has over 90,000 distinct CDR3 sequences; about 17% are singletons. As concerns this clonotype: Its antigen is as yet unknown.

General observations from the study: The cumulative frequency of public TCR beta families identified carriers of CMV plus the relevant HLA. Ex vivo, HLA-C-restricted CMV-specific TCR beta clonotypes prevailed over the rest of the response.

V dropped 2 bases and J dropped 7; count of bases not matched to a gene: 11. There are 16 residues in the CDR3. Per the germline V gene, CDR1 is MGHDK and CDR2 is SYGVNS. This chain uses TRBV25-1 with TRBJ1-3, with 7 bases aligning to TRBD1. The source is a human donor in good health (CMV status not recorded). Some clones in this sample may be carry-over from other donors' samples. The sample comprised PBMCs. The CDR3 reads CASSETGTEVWNTIYF. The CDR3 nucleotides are TGTGCCAGCAGTGAAACCGGGACAGAAGTATGGAACACCATATATTTT.